A single sample gave rise to the 16 T cell receptor beta chains below, sequenced in a study of T-cell reconstitution after alpha-beta-depleted transplantation in children. This sample's TCRbeta library carried unique molecular identifier barcodes. From the PCR reads, TCRdb called clonotypes with MiXCR, one entry per CDR3 protein. The table has 490,000 or so distinct CDR3 sequences, roughly an eighth seen once. This material consisted of PBMCs from the stem cell graft donor, taken from the stem cell graft. Source of these receptors: a human donor who donated a stem cell graft to a child with combined immunodeficiency.

V is TRBV9 and J is TRBJ1-2; TRBD1 agrees at 7 bases. Germline V CDR1 and CDR2: SGDLS, YYNGEE. Germline trimming cut 4 bases from V and 7 bases from J; bases unmatched to any gene: 16. The CDR3 spans 16 residues. The DNA for the CDR3 is TGTGCCAGCAGCCCAGAGGGACAGCTCTTCACGGGTGGCTACACCTTC. Its protein product is CASSPEGQLFTGGYTF.

This clonotype was picked up a small number of times. The chain combines TRBV11-2 with TRBJ1-1, with D hard to call. The V gene's germline CDR1 is SGHAT and CDR2 FQNNGV. The CDR3 runs to 14 residues. Trimming pared 5 bases from V and 2 bases from J, leaving 12 bases between. CDR3 protein: CASSPLMGNTEAFF. CDR3 sequence (DNA): TGTGCCAGCAGCCCATTAATGGGTAACACTGAAGCTTTCTTT. The whole variable domain, remainder taken from reference TRBV11-2 and TRBJ1-1, is EAGVAQSPRYKIIEKRQSVAFWCNPISGHATLYWYQQILGQGPKLLIQFQNNGVVDDSQLPKDRFSAERLKGVDSTLKIQPAKLEDSAVYLCASSPLMGNTEAFFGQGTRLTVV.

The rearrangement uses TRBV7-2 and TRBJ1-4; 7 bases align to TRBD1. The trim removed 1 base at V and 6 bases at J, leaving 2 bases unmatched. This CDR3 spans 14 amino acids. CDR1 SGHTA and CDR2 FQGNSA come from the germline V gene. This chain's CDR3 is CASSLVTGDEKLFF. The CDR3 coding sequence is TGTGCCAGCAGCTTAGTTACAGGGGATGAAAAACTGTTTTTT.

The table lists this clonotype with many counts. The chain links TRBV29-1 to TRBJ2-7; TRBD2 agrees at 11 bases. V lost 5 bases and J lost 7; bases outside the gene matches: 7. CDR1 is SQVTM, CDR2 ANQGSEA, per germline. The CDR3 runs 13 residues. CDR3 sequence reads: CSVISGGAGEQYF. In DNA form, the CDR3 reads TGCAGCGTTATTAGCGGGGGGGCGGGGGAGCAGTACTTC.

The J gene is TRBJ1-2, the V gene TRBV20-1; 7 bases line up with TRBD1. Germline V lookup: CDR1 DFQATT, CDR2 SNEGSKA (reference sequence). The CDR3 runs 13 residues. J lost 4 bases, V lost 3 bases, and 5 bases had no gene match. The CDR3 DNA sequence: TGCAGTGCTAGGGACAGGTTACCCTATGGCTACACCTTC. This translates into CSARDRLPYGYTF.

This clonotype has more than one count but fewer than ten. The rearrangement links TRBV24-1 to TRBJ2-7; 12 nucleotides align to TRBD2. Per germline, CDR1 KGHDR and CDR2 SFDVKD. After removal of 4 bases from V and 2 bases from J, the junction contained 2 bases not matched to a gene. CDR3 size: 15 residues. The DNA of the CDR3 is TGTGCCACCAGTGACAGGACTAGCGGGACCTACGAGCAGTACTTC. Translating it yields CATSDRTSGTYEQYF.

V usage is TRBV7-2 and J usage is TRBJ1-1; D not certain. Trimming cost V 3 bases and J 7 bases, with 12 bases left between them. Germline V CDR1 and CDR2: SGHTA, FQGNSA. CDR3 length: 13 residues. CDR3 in DNA: TGTGCCAGCAGCTTTCCGGGGTCGGGTGAAGCTTTCTTT. Protein sequence: CASSFPGSGEAFF.

This clonotype showed up just a few times. V gene TRBV10-3 combines with J gene TRBJ2-5; D unclear. Germline CDR1 and CDR2: ENHRY and SYGVKD. Deletions cut 6 bases from V and 5 bases from J, with 16 bases between. This CDR3 has 14 residues. This CDR3 is CAISELPAMETQYF. CDR3 bases: TGTGCCATCAGCGAACTACCCGCAATGGAGACCCAGTACTTC.

This clonotype was seen many times. The rearrangement links TRBV12-3 or TRBV12-4 to TRBJ2-1, with D possibly being TRBD2 (6 bases). The V gene lost 4 bases and the J gene lost 10 bases, with 17 bases spanning the gap. The CDR3 spans 14 residues. The CDR3: CASSSGPSAGEQFF. In nucleotides, the CDR3 is TGTGCCAGCAGTTCCGGGCCCTCGGCGGGGGAGCAGTTCTTC.

V and J are TRBV10-3 and TRBJ2-1, with D maybe TRBD1 (5 bases). The ends were cut back, 3 bases at V and 7 bases at J, with 13 bases in the middle. The CDR3 contains 14 residues. Germline V gene data show CDR1 as ENHRY and CDR2 as SYGVKD. The CDR3 sequence is CAISEGVVVNEQFF. The CDR3 nucleotides are TGTGCCATCAGTGAAGGGGTAGTGGTGAATGAGCAGTTCTTC.

This chain joins TRBV7-3 and TRBJ1-6; TRBD1 matches 9 bases. V trimming: 2 bases; J trimming: 11 bases; junction bases outside the gene matches: 7. The CDR3 has 15 amino acids. Germline CDR1 reads SGHTA; CDR2 reads FQGTGA. The CDR3 loop is CASSLDRGSNTPLHF. CDR3 bases: TGTGCCAGCAGCTTAGACAGGGGGAGCAATACACCCCTCCACTTT.

V gene TRBV7-2 combines with J gene TRBJ1-5; D possibly corresponds to TRBD1 (6 bases). The CDR3 is 15 amino acids. CDR1 SGHTA and CDR2 FQGNSA come from the germline V gene. V gave up 1 base and J gave up 2 bases, with 9 bases separating them. CDR3 protein: CASSLDRAGNQPQHF. The CDR3 nucleotides read TGTGCCAGCAGCTTAGACAGGGCTGGCAATCAGCCCCAGCATTTT.

This clonotype has more than one count but fewer than ten. The chain combines TRBV20-1 with TRBJ1-1; the D is unclear. Trimming shortened V by 0 bases and J by 11 bases, and 10 bases separated the two germline ends. Germline lookup yields CDR1 DFQATT and CDR2 SNEGSKA (reference sequence). The CDR3 extends over 11 amino acids. The CDR3 sequence is CSARDGAEAFF. The CDR3 DNA is TGCAGTGCTAGAGATGGCGCCGAGGCTTTCTTT.

The chain combines TRBV6-1 with TRBJ2-7; perhaps TRBD2 as D (7 bases). CDR3 length: 17 residues. CDR1 and CDR2 from the germline V gene are MNHNS and SASEGT. V dropped 0 bases and J dropped 0 bases, with 15 bases sitting between them. CDR3 protein: CASSEAGGARSSYEQYF. Here the CDR3 DNA reads TGTGCCAGCAGTGAAGCTGGGGGGGCCAGGAGCTCCTACGAGCAGTACTTC.

This clonotype showed up many times. The V call is TRBV24-1, the J call TRBJ1-2; TRBD1 matches 7 bases. J was trimmed by 4 bases and V by 5 bases; bases with no gene match: 6. Germline V gene sequence: CDR1 KGHDR, CDR2 SFDVKD. The CDR3 has 14 amino acids. The CDR3 here is CATSAADRSYGYTF. Written as DNA, the CDR3 is TGTGCCACCAGTGCCGCGGACAGGAGCTATGGCTACACCTTC.

A few counts support this clonotype. The chain combines TRBV6-1 with TRBJ1-1; D remains unclear. The V and J ends lost 5 bases and 1 base respectively, with 14 bases between them. The CDR3 runs to 15 residues. The germline CDR1 and CDR2 sequences are MNHNS and SASEGT. The CDR3 bases are TGTGCCAGCAGTAAAAAGACGGGAACGAACACTGAAGCTTTCTTT. Translated, it gives CASSKKTGTNTEAFF.